Following are 15 T cell receptor beta chains from one sample sequenced in a study of CD8+ T cells in alopecia areata. The treatment: oral pan-JAK inhibitor, 5-10 mg twice daily. RNA extraction and reverse transcription yielded cDNA as sequencing template. The repertoire was sequenced with immunoSEQ multiplex PCR; TCRdb's copy has only in-frame clones and lacks some. This table holds 130,000 to 150,000 clones, 75% to 85% found once. Specimen: CD8+ T cells sorted from blood, collected at week 4, from a patient treated with tofacitinib. These receptors all come from a human donor with alopecia areata.

This clone was counted once. The chain couples TRBV25-1 to TRBJ1-1, with 9 bases aligning to TRBD1. There are 16 residues in the CDR3. CDR1 and CDR2 from the germline V gene are MGHDK and SYGVNS. The ends lost 4 bases at V and 4 bases at J; junction bases unmatched: 10. CDR3 in amino acids: CASSGGTGWVSTEAFF. The CDR3 DNA is TGTGCCAGCAGTGGAGGGACAGGGTGGGTTAGCACTGAAGCTTTCTTT. Filled out from reference TRBV25-1 and TRBJ1-1, the complete variable domain reads EADIYQTPRYLVIGTGKKITLECSQTMGHDKMYWYQQDPGMELHLIHYSYGVNSTEKGDLSSESTVSRIRTEHFPLTLESARPSHTSQYLCASSGGTGWVSTEAFFGQGTRLTVV.

The chain links TRBV7-9 to TRBJ2-7; TRBD1 agrees at 8 bases. V gave up 4 bases and J gave up 5 bases; unmatched junction bases: 4. This CDR3 is 13 amino acids long. Germline lookup yields CDR1 SEHNR and CDR2 FQNEAQ (reference sequence). The CDR3 region is CASSSQGAHEQYF. The CDR3 bases are TGTGCCAGCAGCTCGCAGGGGGCCCACGAGCAGTACTTC.

About this clone: Other DNA variants within this sample encode the same CDR3. The V gene is TRBV9, the J gene TRBJ2-1; the D gene is possibly TRBD2 (6 bases). Trimming cost V 4 bases and J 0 bases, with 8 bases left between them. This CDR3 has 14 amino acids. Germline CDR1 is SGDLS and CDR2 is YYNGEE. The CDR3 sequence is CASSPGSSYNEQFF. The CDR3, as DNA: TGTGCCAGCAGCCCCGGGAGCTCCTACAATGAGCAGTTCTTC. Supplemented by reference TRBV9 and TRBJ2-1, the full variable domain reads DSGVTQTPKHLITATGQRVTLRCSPRSGDLSVYWYQQSLDQGLQFLIQYYNGEERAKGNILERFSAQQFPDLHSELNLSSLELGDSALYFCASSPGSSYNEQFFGPGTRLTVL.

This clone was counted once. CDR3 nucleotides: TGTGCCAGCAGCGCCCGGACAGGGTTCACAGAAAAACTGTTTTTT. This sequence encodes CASSARTGFTEKLFF. This chain links TRBV7-9 with TRBJ1-4; 8 bases are shared with TRBD1. The CDR3 length is 15 residues. CDR1 SEHNR and CDR2 FQNEAQ come from the germline V gene (reference sequence). The trim removed 5 bases at V and 8 bases at J, leaving 10 bases unmatched.

The V call is TRBV4-1, the J call TRBJ2-1, with D hard to call. V lost 4 bases and J 0 bases, leaving 16 bases between the germline ends. This CDR3 region has 17 residues. Germline V gene data show CDR1 as MGHRA and CDR2 as YSYEKL. DNA of the CDR3: TGCGCCAGCAGCCCCTTCGTTGGGGTTAGCTCCTACAATGAGCAGTTCTTC. Encoded protein: CASSPFVGVSSYNEQFF.

The V gene is TRBV7-6, the J gene TRBJ2-5; 7 nucleotides match TRBD1. The CDR3 contains 15 residues. Trimming cost V 1 base and J 4 bases; bases outside gene matches: 6. Germline loops: CDR1 SGHVS, CDR2 FNYEAQ. Here the CDR3 reads CASSLGPTGTETQYF. CDR3 DNA sequence: TGTGCCAGCAGCTTAGGACCGACAGGGACAGAGACCCAGTACTTC.

The V call is TRBV27, the J call TRBJ1-5; D gene unclear. The V gene lost 2 bases and the J gene lost 4 bases, with 6 bases spanning the gap. The CDR3 sequence is 13 residues long. Looked up from germline, CDR1 is MNHEY and CDR2 is SMNVEV (reference sequence). The CDR3 loop reads CASSLNRNQPQHF. CDR3 coding DNA: TGTGCCAGCAGTTTAAACCGGAATCAGCCCCAGCATTTT.

This clone was counted a single time. This rearrangement joins TRBV5-4 to TRBJ1-1; 11 nucleotides agree with TRBD1. Germline CDR1 and CDR2: SGHNT and YYREEE (reference sequence). V shed 4 bases, J shed 6 bases, and the junction held 8 bases outside the gene matches. The CDR3 sequence is 15 residues long. The CDR3 sequence is CASSGGTGGHAEAFF. The CDR3 coding sequence is TGTGCCAGCAGCGGGGGGACAGGGGGTCACGCTGAAGCTTTCTTT.

The chain couples TRBV5-4 to TRBJ2-3; the D gene is possibly TRBD1 (5 bases). Trimming shortened V by 1 base and J by 5 bases, and 11 bases separated the two germline ends. This CDR3 is 14 amino acids long. Germline CDR1 and CDR2: SGHNT and YYREEE (reference sequence). The CDR3 nucleotides read TGTGCCAGCAGCTTGTGGGGCAGTCAAGATACGCAGTATTTT. Protein: CASSLWGSQDTQYF.

The chain combines TRBV5-6 with TRBJ2-5; perhaps TRBD2 as D (5 bases). Trimming pared 1 base from V and 2 bases from J, leaving 12 bases between. Germline lookup yields CDR1 SGHDT and CDR2 YYEEEE. This CDR3 is 15 amino acids long. The CDR3 here is CASSLTGREQETQYF. The CDR3 nucleotides read TGTGCCAGCAGCTTGACGGGGAGAGAACAAGAGACCCAGTACTTC.

The rearrangement uses TRBV5-6 and TRBJ2-1; either TRBD1 or TRBD2 may supply D (5 bases each). V was trimmed by 4 bases and J by 6 bases, leaving 14 bases between them. CDR1 is SGHDT and CDR2 is YYEEEE in the germline V gene. The CDR3 sequence is 14 residues long. The DNA for the CDR3 is TGTGCCAGCAGCCCGGGATGGGGGAGCAATGAGCAGTTCTTC. As protein: CASSPGWGSNEQFF. Together with reference TRBV5-6 and TRBJ2-1, the CDR3 gives the full variable domain: DAGVTQSPTHLIKTRGQQVTLRCSPKSGHDTVSWYQQALGQGPQFIFQYYEEEERQRGNFPDRFSGHQFPNYSSELNVNALLLGDSALYLCASSPGWGSNEQFFGPGTRLTVL.

This chain joins TRBV4-2 and TRBJ2-7; TRBD1 agrees at 8 bases. This CDR3 has 15 amino acids. The ends lost 3 bases at V and 4 bases at J; junction bases unmatched: 8. Germline V CDR1 and CDR2: LGHNA, YNFKEQ. Here the CDR3 DNA reads TGTGCCAGCAGCCATACCGGGACAGGAGCGTACGAGCAGTACTTC. It codes for CASSHTGTGAYEQYF.

DNA of the CDR3: TGTGCCAGAAGCCGCCTTAGAGGAATCGCGTCCTACAATGAGCAGTTCTTC. Amino acids: CARSRLRGIASYNEQFF. V usage is TRBV5-3 and J usage is TRBJ2-1; no firm D call. TRBV5-3 is an ORF, and what it does is uncertain. V shed 4 bases and J shed 1 base, with 18 bases lying between them. The CDR3 covers 17 residues.

The chain links TRBV15 to TRBJ1-4; unclear D gene. The CDR3 spans 16 residues. Germline lookup yields CDR1 LNHNV and CDR2 YYDKDF (reference sequence). V was clipped by 3 bases and J by 2 bases, with 13 bases between them. CDR3 sequence (DNA): TGTGCCACCAGCAGGCAGGCCCTGACGACTAATGAAAAACTGTTTTTT. Encoded protein: CATSRQALTTNEKLFF.

The CDR3 DNA follows: TGCGCCAGCAGCTTCCCCAGGGCGGAACCCTACGAGCAGTACTTC. Amino acid sequence: CASSFPRAEPYEQYF. J is TRBJ2-7 and V is TRBV5-1, with D maybe TRBD1 (5 bases). Germline assignment: CDR1 SGHRS and CDR2 YFSETQ. The V end lost 2 bases, the J end lost 2 bases, and 14 bases lay between the germline ends. The CDR3 is 15 residues long. Full variable domain (rest looked up from reference TRBV5-1 and TRBJ2-7): KAGVTQTPRYLIKTRGQQVTLSCSPISGHRSVSWYQQTPGQGLQFLFEYFSETQRNKGNFPGRFSGRQFSNSRSEMNVSTLELGDSALYLCASSFPRAEPYEQYFGPGTRLTVT.